Below are 14 T cell receptor beta chains sequenced from a single sample in a study of CD8 T cells in ankylosing spondylitis. TCRdb fed the 5' RACE reads into MiXCR, producing one record per CDR3 protein. The repertoire holds 380,000 or so distinct CDR3 sequences, with about 20% as singletons. Material: blood, either unsorted or a sorted T cell fraction (not recorded which). The receptors originated from a male donor with ankylosing spondylitis or in good health (not recorded which).

This clonotype was seen a handful of times. V is TRBV7-9 and J is TRBJ2-3; no clear D. The CDR3 loop spans 17 amino acids. The germline V gene encodes CDR1 SEHNR and CDR2 FQNEAQ (reference sequence). Trimming took off 5 bases at V and 0 bases at J, with 18 bases between the two ends. CDR3 DNA sequence: TGTGCCAGCAGCCCCCATTTGGAGACATCTAGCACAGATACGCAGTATTTT. It yields the protein CASSPHLETSSTDTQYF.

This clonotype was counted between two and nine times. This chain uses TRBV2 with TRBJ2-7; D gene ambiguous. Germline values: CDR1 SNHLY, CDR2 FYNNEI. V lost 4 bases and J lost 2, with 6 bases in between. The CDR3 is 12 amino acids. The CDR3 loop is CASSAWTYEQYF. DNA for the CDR3: TGTGCCAGCAGTGCCTGGACCTACGAGCAGTACTTC.

This clonotype has just a few counts. The chain has TRBV7-6 and TRBJ2-5; possibly TRBD1 for D (6 bases). The V end was cut by 2 bases, the J end by 5 bases, with 12 bases between. The CDR3 is made up of 14 amino acids. Per germline, CDR1 SGHVS and CDR2 FNYEAQ. CDR3 in DNA: TGTGCCAGCAGCTTATGGACAGCCCGGGAGACCCAGTACTTC. This codes for CASSLWTARETQYF.

The chain joins TRBV5-4 to TRBJ1-5; D unclear. Germline V gene lookup returns CDR1 SGHNT and CDR2 YYREEE (reference sequence). The CDR3 is 12 residues long. Trimming removed 4 bases from V and 9 bases from J, with 11 bases in between. The DNA for the CDR3 is TGTGCCAGCAGCGGAGGGTCAGGGCCCCAGCATTTT. This gives the protein CASSGGSGPQHF.

This rearrangement joins TRBV4-1 to TRBJ2-1; TRBD2 matches 11 bases. The CDR3 sequence is 15 residues long. The V and J ends lost 7 bases and 4 bases, in that order; junction bases with no gene match: 6. Germline CDR1 MGHRA, CDR2 YSYEKL. The CDR3 loop reads CASKSLAGGYNEQFF. Here the CDR3 DNA reads TGCGCCAGCAAGTCTCTAGCGGGGGGTTACAATGAGCAGTTCTTC.

The chain joins TRBV20-1 to TRBJ2-7; a possible D gene is TRBD1 (6 bases). This CDR3 has 14 amino acids. The V end was cut by 5 bases, the J end by 3 bases, with 17 bases between. In germline, CDR1 is DFQATT, CDR2 SNEGSKA (reference sequence). This chain's CDR3 is CSAPPGTSIYEQYF. The CDR3, as DNA: TGCAGTGCTCCCCCCGGGACATCCATCTACGAGCAGTACTTC.

In its sample, this clonotype was seen once. The chain links TRBV11-1 to TRBJ2-1; 9 bases match TRBD2. This CDR3 has 17 amino acids. Germline loops: CDR1 SGHAT, CDR2 FQDESV (reference sequence). Germline trimming cut 5 bases from V and 8 bases from J; bases unmatched to any gene: 16. The CDR3 DNA reads TGTGCCAGCAGCCTCACTGCCCCGGGACTAGCTATCGATGAGCAGTTCTTC. Amino acid sequence: CASSLTAPGLAIDEQFF.

In its sample, this clonotype was seen many times. This rearrangement joins TRBV9 to TRBJ1-6; D gene ambiguous. This CDR3 has 14 residues. CDR1 is SGDLS, CDR2 YYNGEE, per germline. V gave up 4 bases and J gave up 1 base, with 6 bases separating them. CDR3 in amino acids: CASSKGSYNSPLHF. CDR3 bases: TGTGCCAGCAGCAAGGGTTCCTATAATTCACCCCTCCACTTT.

The V call is TRBV7-8, the J call TRBJ2-1, with TRBD2 matching over 7 bases. The CDR3 runs 16 residues. Germline V lookup: CDR1 SGHVS, CDR2 FQNEAQ. Losses at the gene ends were 7 bases for V and 0 bases for J; bases not matched to a gene: 9. The CDR3 spells CASILGRGSSYNEQFF. CDR3 coding DNA: TGTGCCAGCATCTTGGGGCGGGGGAGCTCCTACAATGAGCAGTTCTTC.

This chain links TRBV12-3 or TRBV12-4 with TRBJ2-3; 7 nucleotides line up with TRBD1. CDR3 size: 16 residues. The V segment lost 5 bases and the J segment 4 bases; nucleotides outside the gene matches: 12. CDR3 sequence: CASSPRDSRIPDTQYF. The CDR3 bases are TGTGCCAGCAGTCCCCGGGACAGTCGGATCCCAGATACGCAGTATTTT.

V usage is TRBV4-1 and J usage is TRBJ2-7; a weak D match, TRBD1 (5 bases). CDR3 length equals 16 residues. V was clipped by 1 base and J by 3 bases, with 16 bases between them. Germline V lookup: CDR1 MGHRA, CDR2 YSYEKL. For the CDR3, the DNA is TGCGCCAGCAGCCAAGCACAGACAGAAATAGGCTACGAGCAGTACTTC. Translation: CASSQAQTEIGYEQYF.

The CDR3 loop reads CASSLIGAGELFF. DNA for the CDR3: TGTGCCAGCAGTTTAATAGGAGCCGGGGAGCTGTTTTTT. V and J are TRBV12-3 or TRBV12-4 and TRBJ2-2, with D hard to call. The CDR3 covers 13 residues. V lost 2 bases and J lost 6, with 7 bases in between.

This clonotype was detected a few times. The genes are TRBV3-1 and TRBJ2-2; 7 nucleotides line up with TRBD1. The germline CDR1 and CDR2 sequences are LGHDT and YNNKEL (reference sequence). With V trimmed by 5 bases and J by 5 bases, 5 bases remained unmatched. CDR3 length: 14 residues. As DNA, the CDR3 is TGTGCCAGCAGCTCAACACAGGGGACCGGGGAGCTGTTTTTT. This sequence encodes CASSSTQGTGELFF.

This chain's CDR3 is CASSWWDTGELFF. The DNA of the CDR3 is TGTGCCAGCAGTTGGTGGGACACCGGGGAGCTGTTTTTT. The chain uses TRBV27 and TRBJ2-2; D ambiguous. Germline CDR1 and CDR2: MNHEY and SMNVEV (reference sequence). V was shortened by 4 bases and J by 3 bases, with 6 bases between the two germline ends. The CDR3 contains 13 residues.